The 18 T cell receptor beta chains given below trace back to one sample, sequenced in a study of T cell responses to AZD1222 COVID-19 vaccine. Profiling relied on immunoSEQ multiplex PCR, and the TCRdb table lists in-frame clones only, not all of them. The sample yields 55,000 to 70,000 clones, around nine tenths seen once. The source material was peripheral blood, sampled on day 0 of AZD1222 vaccination. The receptors were gathered from an adult in good health.

The rearrangement joins TRBV6-5 to TRBJ1-6, with 8 bases matching TRBD1. CDR1 is MNHEY and CDR2 is SVGAGI in the germline V gene. CDR3 length equals 15 residues. Trimming removed 7 bases from V and 9 bases from J; junction bases left unmatched: 11. The CDR3 DNA sequence: TGTGCCAGCACCGCCGGGACAGGAGGTGGTTCACCCCTCCACTTT. Its protein is CASTAGTGGGSPLHF.

Comment on this clone: The junction and the germline gene differ at one end; a read error may be behind it. The chain uses TRBV18 and TRBJ1-1; 7 bases are a match to TRBD1. The V gene's germline CDR1 is KGHSH and CDR2 LQKENI. CDR3 size: 11 residues. The CDR3 protein is CASSPTDRKDF. The CDR3 DNA is TGTGCCAGCTCACCTACGGACAGGAAGGACTTT. Full variable domain (missing parts from reference TRBV18 and TRBJ1-1): NAGVMQNPRHLVRRRGQEARLRCSPMKGHSHVYWYRQLPEEGLKFMVYLQKENIIDESGMPKERFSAEFPKEGPSILRIQQVVRGDSAAYFCASSPTDRKDFGQGTRLTVV.

The rearrangement joins TRBV7-9 to TRBJ1-4, with 12 bases matching TRBD1. This CDR3 is 16 amino acids long. Germline CDR1 and CDR2: SEHNR and FQNEAQ (reference sequence). V lost 4 bases to trimming and J lost 3 bases; unmatched junction nucleotides: 3. Written as DNA, the CDR3 is TGTGCCAGCAGCTCGGGACAGGGGGCTTCTAATGAAAAACTGTTTTTT. Encoded protein: CASSSGQGASNEKLFF.

The chain combines TRBV6-5 with TRBJ2-3; D may be TRBD1 (6 bases). This CDR3 has 14 residues. Per the germline V gene, CDR1 is MNHEY and CDR2 is SVGAGI. V gave up 2 bases and J gave up 2 bases, with 8 bases separating them. The CDR3 region is CASSYRDTTDTQYF. Written as DNA, the CDR3 is TGTGCCAGCAGTTACCGGGACACCACAGATACGCAGTATTTT.

The V and J genes are TRBV7-2 and TRBJ1-2; D gene ambiguous. V was cut by 5 bases and J by 4 bases, with 11 bases left in between. The germline V gene encodes CDR1 SGHTA and CDR2 FQGNSA. The CDR3 covers 13 residues. CDR3: CASSLTPAYGYTF. The CDR3 region has the DNA TGTGCCAGCAGCCTTACCCCAGCCTATGGCTACACCTTC.

In the case of this clone: The sample contains more than one DNA sequence encoding this CDR3. The V and J genes are TRBV15 and TRBJ1-3; TRBD1 might be the D (6 bases). V was clipped by 0 bases and J by 2 bases, with 8 bases between them. The CDR3 length is 15 residues. The germline V gene encodes CDR1 LNHNV and CDR2 YYDKDF (reference sequence). In DNA, the CDR3 is TGTGCCACCAGCAGAGACAGGGGAGCTGGAAACACCATATATTTT. Amino acids: CATSRDRGAGNTIYF.

The chain carries TRBV4-1 and TRBJ2-5; D not resolved. The CDR3 covers 15 residues. Germline loops: CDR1 MGHRA, CDR2 YSYEKL. V lost 1 base, J lost 2 bases, and 11 bases lay in between. In DNA form, the CDR3 reads TGCGCCAGCAGCCAAGTTAGGACGGTACAAGAGACCCAGTACTTC. Amino acid sequence: CASSQVRTVQETQYF.

Remarks on this clone: This sample also contains other DNA sequences that code for the same CDR3. This chain links TRBV12-3 or TRBV12-4 with TRBJ2-3; D ambiguous. V lost 3 bases and J 6 bases, leaving 10 bases between the germline ends. CDR3 length: 13 amino acids. The CDR3 is CASSLGRSDTQYF. In nucleotides, the CDR3 is TGTGCCAGCAGTTTGGGTCGGTCCGATACGCAGTATTTT.

The V gene is TRBV19, the J gene TRBJ2-3; 10 nucleotides align to TRBD2. The CDR3 extends over 16 amino acids. The V and J ends lost 1 base and 5 bases, in that order; junction bases with no gene match: 6. Germline V gene data show CDR1 as LNHDA and CDR2 as SQIVND (reference sequence). CDR3 in DNA: TGTGCCAGTAGTATAGTCTCGCTAGCGGGAGAAGATACGCAGTATTTT. Amino acids: CASSIVSLAGEDTQYF.

This chain joins TRBV5-1 and TRBJ2-7, with 9 nucleotides matching TRBD2. In germline, CDR1 is SGHRS, CDR2 YFSETQ. This CDR3 is 15 amino acids long. The V segment lost 3 bases and the J segment 5 bases; nucleotides outside the gene matches: 9. The DNA of the CDR3 is TGCGCCAGCAGCTCCCTAGGTAGCGGGAGTGACGAGCAGTACTTC. Translating it yields CASSSLGSGSDEQYF.

J is TRBJ2-5 and V is TRBV19, with 9 bases fitting TRBD2. This CDR3 has 17 residues. CDR1 and CDR2 (germline): LNHDA, SQIVND (reference sequence). V shed 5 bases, J shed 4 bases, and the junction held 14 bases outside the gene matches. This CDR3 is CASSPQYSGRRGETQYF. In DNA, the CDR3 is TGTGCCAGTAGTCCCCAATATAGCGGGAGAAGGGGAGAGACCCAGTACTTC.

This clone was seen a single time. The CDR3 spells CAWGLSTDTQYF. In DNA form, the CDR3 reads TGTGCCTGGGGGCTGAGCACAGATACGCAGTATTTT. The rearrangement links TRBV30 to TRBJ2-3; D uncertain. This CDR3 contains 12 residues. Trimming shortened V by 5 bases and J by 0 bases, and 6 bases separated the two germline ends. The germline V gene encodes CDR1 GTSNPN and CDR2 SVGIG (reference sequence).

This sequence joins TRBV29-1 and TRBJ1-2; 9 bases fit TRBD1. CDR3 length: 15 amino acids. With V trimmed by 6 bases and J by 0 bases, 8 bases remained unmatched. Germline V CDR1 and CDR2: SQVTM, ANQGSEA. In nucleotides, the CDR3 is TGCAGCGTCCTGGACAGGGGCGAAACTAACTATGGCTACACCTTC. Translating gives CSVLDRGETNYGYTF.

This chain uses TRBV2 with TRBJ2-1; TRBD1 might be the D (5 bases). The V gene lost 7 bases and the J gene lost 0 bases, with 16 bases spanning the gap. The germline V gene encodes CDR1 SNHLY and CDR2 FYNNEI. The CDR3 runs 16 residues. The CDR3 nucleotides read TGTGCCAGCAATGATGGGGCCTTAAGCTCCTACAATGAGCAGTTCTTC. Translation: CASNDGALSSYNEQFF.

This chain connects TRBV18 to TRBJ2-1; the D is unclear. This CDR3 contains 13 residues. Germline CDR1 reads KGHSH; CDR2 reads LQKENI. The germline V and J ends were trimmed by 2 bases and 6 bases, with 8 bases remaining between them. CDR3 sequence (DNA): TGTGCCAGCTCACCATCGAGATCCAATGAGCAGTTCTTC. This encodes CASSPSRSNEQFF.

The rearrangement uses TRBV28 and TRBJ2-7, with 9 bases matching TRBD1. This CDR3 comprises 16 residues. J lost 4 bases, V lost 6 bases, and 13 bases had no gene match. Germline V gene sequence: CDR1 MDHEN, CDR2 SYDVKM. In DNA form, the CDR3 reads TGTGCCAGCAGGGCGGGACAGGGTTTGGCCCGGTACGAGCAGTACTTC. Protein sequence: CASRAGQGLARYEQYF.

The chain uses TRBV2 and TRBJ2-7; TRBD1 aligns across 7 bases. CDR1 SNHLY and CDR2 FYNNEI come from the germline V gene. The trim removed 0 bases at V and 2 bases at J, leaving 10 bases unmatched. This CDR3 is 17 amino acids long. As DNA, the CDR3 is TGTGCCAGCAGTGAAGCGGGTAAACCGACAGGGACCTACGAGCAGTACTTC. The encoded protein is CASSEAGKPTGTYEQYF.

This clone was recorded once. This chain joins TRBV6-5 and TRBJ2-7, with 12 bases lining up with TRBD1. V lost 6 bases to trimming and J lost 6 bases; unmatched junction nucleotides: 6. The CDR3 has 14 residues. Germline CDR1 reads MNHEY; CDR2 reads SVGAGI. CDR3 in DNA: TGTGCCAGCAGGCCCGGGACAGGGGGCGGCGAGCAGTACTTC. Translated, it gives CASRPGTGGGEQYF.